The clone carrying this T cell receptor beta chain was observed a handful of times. This record belongs to a study of regulatory T cells in long-lasting Graves disease. In building TCR beta libraries, iRepertoire HTBI primers were used together with Arm-PCR of CDR3 regions. TCRdb passed the multiplex PCR reads through MiXCR, listing each CDR3 protein once. The sample contains 400,000 to 500,000 distinct CDR3 sequences, about 16% of which appear only once. Between the trimmed V and J ends, which lost 6 bases and 2 bases, there was a span of 8 bases. The V gene's germline CDR1 is SGHDN and CDR2 FVKESK. The CDR3 consists of 14 residues. This sample's time point: newly diagnosed GD, antithyroid drugs for less than 3 months. PBMC-derived RNA was used for the TCR library. These same records also appear under a second study, on T cells in Graves' hyperthyroidism and ophthalmopathy. From that second work: Patients aged 18 to 65 had newly diagnosed hyperthyroidism that had lasted under 2 months. Blood also showed most of the thyroid clonotypes that were expanded above 0.001.

This chain joins TRBV14 and TRBJ2-6; D might be TRBD2 (6 bases). Sequenced material: peripheral blood mononuclear cells (PBMCs), taken at new diagnosis, from a patient treated with antithyroid drugs. The TCR originated in a woman in her 30s with Graves disease. CDR3 loop: CASRPGAGANVLTF. CDR3 DNA sequence: TGTGCCAGCAGACCGGGAGCTGGGGCCAACGTCCTGACTTTC. Together with reference TRBV14 and TRBJ2-6, the CDR3 gives the full variable domain: EAGVTQFPSHSVIEKGQTVTLRCDPISGHDNLYWYRRVMGKEIKFLLHFVKESKQDESGMPNNRFLAERTGGTYSTLKVQPAELEDSGVYFCASRPGAGANVLTFGAGSRLTVL.